This TCR beta chain was captured by sequencing in a study of cytomegalovirus exposure and HLA in healthy donors. 13 Jbeta primers and 60 Vbeta primers were used for the PCR. The method was immunoSEQ multiplex PCR; TCRdb's version includes in-frame clones alone and lacks a portion of them. Among 150,000 to 200,000 clones listed, around 80% were seen once. Germline CDR1 reads LNHDA; CDR2 reads SQIVND (reference sequence). Losses at the gene ends were 3 bases for V and 1 base for J; bases not matched to a gene: 1. This CDR3 has 14 residues. Sequenced: PBMCs. This chain joins TRBV19 and TRBJ1-2; 8 bases align to TRBD1. The TCR comes from a man aged 18 to 30 in good health and CMV-seronegative. The CDR3 nucleotides are TGTGCCAGTAGTATTGACAGGGGTAACTATGGCTACACCTTC. Amino acid sequence: CASSIDRGNYGYTF.